These T cell receptor beta chains were read from a single sample in a study of T-cell memory formation after mild COVID-19. TCRdb re-derived calls from the 5' RACE reads in MiXCR, one entry per CDR3 protein. The data show around 250,000 distinct CDR3 sequences, around 16% seen once. The specimen sequenced was PBMCs or a T cell subset sorted from them (not recorded which). The origin of the receptors is a man aged 18 to 29 who had mild COVID-19 (a few samples of this study predate the infection). Cell type and time point are not known. The conserved cysteine and the conserved F or W are not part of the CDR3 here. The size of a clone is reported for some rows only, either as once, few or many, or as a class for expanded clones.

clone_size j_call v_call cdr3_aa
few TRBJ2-1 TRBV6-2/TRBV6-3 ASSYVVQHEQF
- TRBJ2-3 TRBV6-5 ASSTPGTGGTDTQY
many TRBJ2-2 TRBV4-1 ASSQASGTGELF
- TRBJ1-1 TRBV7-9 ASSSPREDNTEAF
- TRBJ2-3 TRBV5-1 ASSRGLAEETDTQY
- TRBJ1-1 TRBV6-2/TRBV6-3 ASSYLGDTEAF
- TRBJ1-5 TRBV21-1 ASSKGNSGTGRGQPQH
- TRBJ1-4 TRBV5-1 ASSLIPSGAGNEKLF
- TRBJ2-7 TRBV5-1 ASRFRDSYEQY
- TRBJ1-2 TRBV5-1 ASSPHGQHGYT
- TRBJ2-7 TRBV7-6 ASGVYRGGEQY
many TRBJ2-1 TRBV12-3/TRBV12-4 ASSFLAGGPYNEQF
- TRBJ2-7 TRBV11-2 ASSLDRRFPGYEQY
- TRBJ2-1 TRBV24-1 ATSDLPRDEQF
- TRBJ2-7 TRBV29-1 SVALRPNYEQY
- TRBJ2-5 TRBV6-5 ASSHRETQY
few TRBJ2-3 TRBV27 ASSQGYGTDTQY